Below are 22 T cell receptor beta chains sequenced from a single sample in a study of shared clonotypes between healthy human individuals. This table comes from immunoSEQ multiplex PCR, and its TCRdb copy is limited to in-frame clones, with some not included. The table lists 2,500,000 or so clones, around nine tenths of them singletons. The source material was naive CD4+ T cells sorted from blood. Regarding subset: CD45RA+ positively selected. The source of these receptors is a man aged 18 to 30 in good health.

V and J are TRBV27 and TRBJ2-6, with 9 bases that match TRBD1. The V and J ends lost 1 base and 0 bases, in that order; junction bases with no gene match: 4. From germline, CDR1 is MNHEY and CDR2 SMNVEV (reference sequence). The CDR3 covers 18 residues. DNA of the CDR3: TGTGCCAGCAGTTTATTTGGACAGGGGAGCTCTGGGGCCAACGTCCTGACTTTC. Translating it yields CASSLFGQGSSGANVLTF. Filled out from reference TRBV27 and TRBJ2-6, the complete variable domain reads EAQVTQNPRYLITVTGKKLTVTCSQNMNHEYMSWYRQDPGLGLRQIYYSMNVEVTDKGDVPEGYKVSRKEKRNFPLILESPSPNQTSLYFCASSLFGQGSSGANVLTFGAGSRLTVL.

The rearrangement links TRBV6-6 to TRBJ2-7; TRBD2 matches 9 bases. This CDR3 region has 14 residues. The germline gives CDR1 MNHNY, CDR2 SVGAGI (reference sequence). Trimming took 4 bases from V and 3 from J; bases not matched to a gene: 4. The CDR3 DNA follows: TGTGCCAGCAGTTGGGCTAGCGGGATCTACGAGCAGTACTTC. Translated: CASSWASGIYEQYF.

CDR3 DNA: TGCAGCGTTGAGCTGTGGCAGGACCTTAACTATGGCTACACCTTC. Protein sequence: CSVELWQDLNYGYTF. The chain joins TRBV29-1 to TRBJ1-2; D is uncertain. The CDR3 loop spans 15 amino acids. V was pared by 3 bases and J by 1 base, with 15 bases between. CDR1 and CDR2 (germline): SQVTM, ANQGSEA.

The chain has TRBV5-6 and TRBJ2-3; D unclear. Trimming took 4 bases from V and 0 from J, leaving 12 bases between them. Looked up from germline, CDR1 is SGHDT and CDR2 is YYEEEE. CDR3 length: 15 residues. In DNA form, the CDR3 reads TGTGCCAGCAGCCCGAGACTGGGGAGCACAGATACGCAGTATTTT. This translates into CASSPRLGSTDTQYF. Filled out from reference TRBV5-6 and TRBJ2-3, the complete variable domain reads DAGVTQSPTHLIKTRGQQVTLRCSPKSGHDTVSWYQQALGQGPQFIFQYYEEEERQRGNFPDRFSGHQFPNYSSELNVNALLLGDSALYLCASSPRLGSTDTQYFGPGTRLTVL.

The chain is built from TRBV6-1 and TRBJ2-1, with D tentatively TRBD2 (5 bases). The V and J ends lost 4 bases and 9 bases respectively, with 13 bases between them. The CDR3 covers 13 residues. Germline V gene lookup returns CDR1 MNHNS and CDR2 SASEGT. Here the CDR3 reads CASSALSRAEQFF. The CDR3 DNA reads as TGTGCCAGCAGTGCCCTTTCGAGGGCTGAGCAGTTCTTC.

The V and J genes are TRBV21-1 and TRBJ2-1; the table's D gene call, TRBD1, was not cross checked with the DNA. TRBV21-1 is shown as a pseudogene. The CDR3 sequence is 16 residues long. The CDR3 region is CASSKGQGNPYNEQFF. The CDR3 nucleotides are TGTGCCAGCAGCAAAGGTCAGGGGAACCCCTACAATGAGCAGTTCTTC.

The V and J genes are TRBV5-4 and TRBJ2-1, with D perhaps assigned TRBD1 or TRBD2 (5 bases each). The CDR3 contains 17 residues. The ends were cut back, 4 bases at V and 0 bases at J, with 17 bases in the middle. Germline-derived CDR1 and CDR2 are SGHNT and YYREEE (reference sequence). CDR3 region: CASSLPGTRSSYNEQFF. The CDR3 region has the DNA TGTGCCAGCAGCCTTCCCGGGACCCGGAGCTCCTACAATGAGCAGTTCTTC.

This sequence joins TRBV6-5 and TRBJ1-5, with TRBD1 matching over 9 bases. Germline V lookup: CDR1 MNHEY, CDR2 SVGAGI. The CDR3 covers 15 residues. Losses at the gene ends were 5 bases for V and 1 base for J; bases not matched to a gene: 3. The CDR3 loop is CASSLQGASNQPQHF. CDR3 sequence (DNA): TGTGCCAGCAGTCTACAGGGGGCGAGCAATCAGCCCCAGCATTTT.

The chain joins TRBV7-9 to TRBJ2-1, with D possibly TRBD1 on 6 matching bases. Trimming cost V 4 bases and J 1 base, with 11 bases left between them. This CDR3 is built from 15 residues. Germline V CDR1 and CDR2: SEHNR, FQNEAQ (reference sequence). CDR3 nucleotide sequence: TGTGCCAGCAGCTCCCCGACAGGATCCTACAATGAGCAGTTCTTC. It is translated as CASSSPTGSYNEQFF.

In this sample, this clone turned up once. The J gene is TRBJ1-2, the V gene TRBV29-1, with a tentative D call TRBD1 (5 bases). The CDR3 is 10 residues long. V was cut by 7 bases and J by 2 bases, with 5 bases left in between. Germline V CDR1 and CDR2: SQVTM, ANQGSEA. The CDR3, as DNA: TGCAGCGGGGGGAACTATGGCTACACCTTC. Translation gives CSGGNYGYTF.

The chain recombines TRBV7-9 with TRBJ1-5, with 9 bases aligning to TRBD1. CDR3 length: 15 residues. J lost 4 bases, V lost 4 bases, and 5 bases had no gene match. Germline CDR1 is SEHNR and CDR2 is FQNEAQ (reference sequence). CDR3 residues: CASSSWDRDNQPQHF. CDR3 nucleotides: TGTGCCAGCAGCTCTTGGGACAGGGATAATCAGCCCCAGCATTTT.

The chain joins TRBV28 to TRBJ1-1, with D possibly matching TRBD1 (6 bases). Between the trimmed V and J ends, which lost 6 bases and 5 bases, there was a span of 19 bases. The CDR3 contains 15 residues. CDR1 MDHEN and CDR2 SYDVKM come from the germline V gene. As DNA, the CDR3 is TGTGCCAGCAGGTCCCCCCAGGGGACGGGGACTGAAGCTTTCTTT. It yields the protein CASRSPQGTGTEAFF.

This sequence joins TRBV5-1 and TRBJ1-5; 9 bases fit TRBD1. The CDR3 runs 15 residues. Germline V gene sequence: CDR1 SGHRS, CDR2 YFSETQ. V shed 1 base, J shed 4 bases, and the junction held 3 bases outside the gene matches. The CDR3 protein is CASSLYGQGNQPQHF. Written as DNA, the CDR3 is TGCGCCAGCAGCTTGTACGGACAGGGGAATCAGCCCCAGCATTTT.

V is TRBV11-3 and J is TRBJ2-5; D is undetermined. This CDR3 region has 13 residues. Trimming shortened V by 6 bases and J by 3 bases, and 11 bases separated the two germline ends. Germline V gene sequence: CDR1 SGHNT, CDR2 YENEEA. The DNA of the CDR3 is TGTGCCAGCAGTCTTAACAGAAAAGAGACCCAGTACTTC. Amino acid sequence: CASSLNRKETQYF.

The CDR3 DNA is TGTGCCAGCAGCGCGGGACCCTCGAAAAGAAACACCATATATTTT. It is translated as CASSAGPSKRNTIYF. The V and J genes are TRBV7-2 and TRBJ1-3; possibly TRBD1 for D (5 bases). Germline lookup yields CDR1 SGHTA and CDR2 FQGNSA. The CDR3 runs to 15 residues. Trimming removed 5 bases at V and 5 bases at J, with 16 bases between. The whole variable domain, remainder taken from reference TRBV7-2 and TRBJ1-3, is GAGVSQSPSNKVTEKGKDVELRCDPISGHTALYWYRQSLGQGLEFLIYFQGNSAPDKSGLPSDRFSAERTGGSVSTLTIQRTQQEDSAVYLCASSAGPSKRNTIYFGEGSWLTVV.

The table lists this clone with a few counts. V gene TRBV10-1 combines with J gene TRBJ1-5, with 7 positions matching TRBD1. Germline CDR1 and CDR2: WNHNN and SYGVQD (reference sequence). V lost 8 bases and J lost 7; bases outside the gene matches: 5. The CDR3 is 12 amino acids. The CDR3 sequence is CASDRVVQPQHF. CDR3 coding DNA: TGCGCCAGCGACAGGGTGGTCCAGCCCCAGCATTTT.

The chain has TRBV5-6 and TRBJ2-7, with TRBD1 identical over 9 bases. V trimming: 4 bases; J trimming: 6 bases; junction bases outside the gene matches: 5. Per germline, CDR1 SGHDT and CDR2 YYEEEE. The CDR3 consists of 13 residues. The chain's CDR3 is CASSAGQGFEQYF. The DNA for the CDR3 is TGTGCCAGCAGCGCGGGACAGGGTTTCGAGCAGTACTTC.

The V and J genes are TRBV15 and TRBJ2-7; tentative D call: TRBD1 (6 bases). Germline assignment: CDR1 LNHNV and CDR2 YYDKDF (reference sequence). V was cut by 0 bases and J by 3 bases, with 12 bases left in between. This CDR3 has 15 amino acids. The CDR3: CATSRDQTGFYEQYF. The CDR3 nucleotides read TGTGCCACCAGCAGAGATCAGACAGGCTTCTACGAGCAGTACTTC.

This chain links TRBV5-1 with TRBJ2-1, with 8 bases fitting TRBD2. The V and J ends lost 4 bases and 2 bases, in that order; junction bases with no gene match: 5. The CDR3 extends over 15 amino acids. Germline CDR1 and CDR2: SGHRS and YFSETQ. The CDR3 protein is CASSGAGDPYNEQFF. CDR3 sequence (DNA): TGCGCCAGCAGCGGAGCGGGGGACCCCTACAATGAGCAGTTCTTC. Filled out from reference TRBV5-1 and TRBJ2-1, the complete variable domain reads KAGVTQTPRYLIKTRGQQVTLSCSPISGHRSVSWYQQTPGQGLQFLFEYFSETQRNKGNFPGRFSGRQFSNSRSEMNVSTLELGDSALYLCASSGAGDPYNEQFFGPGTRLTVL.

The CDR3 reads CASSLAPRGAGNSPLHF. The DNA of the CDR3 is TGCGCCAGCAGCTTGGCCCCAAGGGGCGCGGGTAATTCACCCCTCCACTTT. The chain uses TRBV5-1 and TRBJ1-6; TRBD1 is a possible D gene (5 bases). The ends were cut back, 0 bases at V and 6 bases at J, with 16 bases in the middle. Germline values: CDR1 SGHRS, CDR2 YFSETQ. The CDR3 runs to 17 residues. The full variable domain, completed using reference TRBV5-1 and TRBJ1-6, is KAGVTQTPRYLIKTRGQQVTLSCSPISGHRSVSWYQQTPGQGLQFLFEYFSETQRNKGNFPGRFSGRQFSNSRSEMNVSTLELGDSALYLCASSLAPRGAGNSPLHFGNGTRLTVT.

A few counts support this clone. Different DNA sequences within this sample yield the same CDR3. The chain carries TRBV6-5 and TRBJ1-5, with D possibly being TRBD1 (5 bases). CDR3 length equals 14 residues. Germline values: CDR1 MNHEY, CDR2 SVGAGI. Trimming pared 2 bases from V and 2 bases from J, leaving 7 bases between. The CDR3 loop is CASSYGGGNQPQHF. Written as DNA, the CDR3 is TGTGCCAGCAGTTACGGGGGGGGCAATCAGCCCCAGCATTTT.

The chain has TRBV10-3 and TRBJ2-7, with 9 bases fitting TRBD2. This CDR3 has 15 residues. Losses at the gene ends were 0 bases for V and 3 bases for J; bases not matched to a gene: 3. Germline loops: CDR1 ENHRY, CDR2 SYGVKD. The chain's CDR3 is CAISESGSGGYEQYF. CDR3 nucleotides: TGTGCCATCAGTGAGTCGGGTAGCGGGGGCTACGAGCAGTACTTC.